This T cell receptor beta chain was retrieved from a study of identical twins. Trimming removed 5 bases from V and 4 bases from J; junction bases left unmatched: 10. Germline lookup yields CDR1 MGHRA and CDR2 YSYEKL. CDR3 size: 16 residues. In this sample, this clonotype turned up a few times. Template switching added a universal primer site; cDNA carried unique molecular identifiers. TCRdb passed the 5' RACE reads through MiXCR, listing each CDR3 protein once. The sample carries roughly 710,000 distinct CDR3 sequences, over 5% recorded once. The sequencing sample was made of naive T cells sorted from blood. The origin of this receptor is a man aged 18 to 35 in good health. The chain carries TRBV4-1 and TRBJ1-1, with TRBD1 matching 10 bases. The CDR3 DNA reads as TGCGCCAGCAGCGGGGACAGGGGATTTCAGGGCACTGAAGCTTTCTTT. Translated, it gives CASSGDRGFQGTEAFF.